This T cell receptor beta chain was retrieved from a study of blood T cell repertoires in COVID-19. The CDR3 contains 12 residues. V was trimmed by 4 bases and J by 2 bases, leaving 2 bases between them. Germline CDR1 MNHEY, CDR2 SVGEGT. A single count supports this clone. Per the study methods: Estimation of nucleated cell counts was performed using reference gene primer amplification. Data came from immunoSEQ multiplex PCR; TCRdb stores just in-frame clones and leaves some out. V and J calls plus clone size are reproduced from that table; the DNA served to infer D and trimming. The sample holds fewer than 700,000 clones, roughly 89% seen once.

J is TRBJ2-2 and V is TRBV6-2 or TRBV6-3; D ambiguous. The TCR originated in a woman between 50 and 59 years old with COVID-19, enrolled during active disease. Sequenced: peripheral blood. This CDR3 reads CASSLNTGELFF. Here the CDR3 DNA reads TGTGCCAGCAGTTTAAACACCGGGGAGCTGTTTTTT.